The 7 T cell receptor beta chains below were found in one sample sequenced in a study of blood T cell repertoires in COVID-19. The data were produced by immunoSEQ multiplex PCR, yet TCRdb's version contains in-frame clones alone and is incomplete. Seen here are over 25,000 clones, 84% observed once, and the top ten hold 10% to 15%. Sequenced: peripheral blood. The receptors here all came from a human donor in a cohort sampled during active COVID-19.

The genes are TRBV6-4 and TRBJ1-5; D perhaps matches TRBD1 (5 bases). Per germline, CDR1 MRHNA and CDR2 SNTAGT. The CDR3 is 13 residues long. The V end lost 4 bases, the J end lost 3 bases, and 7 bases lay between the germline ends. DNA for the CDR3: TGTGCCAGCAGTGCAGGGTACAATCAGCCCCAGCATTTT. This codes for CASSAGYNQPQHF.

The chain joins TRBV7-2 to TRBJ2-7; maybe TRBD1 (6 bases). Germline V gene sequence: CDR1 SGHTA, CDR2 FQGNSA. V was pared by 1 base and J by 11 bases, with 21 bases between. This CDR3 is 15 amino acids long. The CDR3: CASSLGADSLPGEYF. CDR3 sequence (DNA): TGTGCCAGCAGCTTAGGAGCGGACAGCCTTCCAGGGGAGTACTTC.

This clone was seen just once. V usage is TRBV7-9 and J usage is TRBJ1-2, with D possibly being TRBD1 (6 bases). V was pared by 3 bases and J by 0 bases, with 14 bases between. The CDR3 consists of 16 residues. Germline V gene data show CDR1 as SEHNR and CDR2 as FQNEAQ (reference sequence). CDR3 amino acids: CASSFSTGKTNYGYTF. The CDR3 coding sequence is TGTGCCAGCAGCTTTAGTACAGGGAAAACTAACTATGGCTACACCTTC.

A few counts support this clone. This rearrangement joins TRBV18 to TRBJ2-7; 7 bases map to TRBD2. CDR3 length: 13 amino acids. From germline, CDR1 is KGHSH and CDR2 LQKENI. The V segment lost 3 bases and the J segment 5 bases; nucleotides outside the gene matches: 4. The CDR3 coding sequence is TGTGCCAGCTCACCCCTGGGGGGGGACGAGCAGTACTTC. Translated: CASSPLGGDEQYF. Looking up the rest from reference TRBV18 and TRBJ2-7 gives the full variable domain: NAGVMQNPRHLVRRRGQEARLRCSPMKGHSHVYWYRQLPEEGLKFMVYLQKENIIDESGMPKERFSAEFPKEGPSILRIQQVVRGDSAAYFCASSPLGGDEQYFGPGTRLTVT.

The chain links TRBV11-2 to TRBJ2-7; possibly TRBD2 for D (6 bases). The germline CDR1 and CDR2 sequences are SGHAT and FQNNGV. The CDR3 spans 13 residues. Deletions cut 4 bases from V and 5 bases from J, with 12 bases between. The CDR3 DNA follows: TGTGCCAGCAGCTCCAGGAGGGTCGACGAGCAGTACTTC. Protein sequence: CASSSRRVDEQYF.

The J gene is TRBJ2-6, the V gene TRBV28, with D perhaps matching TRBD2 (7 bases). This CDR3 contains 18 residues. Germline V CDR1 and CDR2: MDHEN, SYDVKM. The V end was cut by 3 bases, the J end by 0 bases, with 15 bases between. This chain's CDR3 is CASSFHGGAASGANVLTF. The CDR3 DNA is TGTGCCAGCAGTTTTCATGGGGGGGCCGCCTCTGGGGCCAACGTCCTGACTTTC. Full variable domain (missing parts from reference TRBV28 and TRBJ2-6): DVKVTQSSRYLVKRTGEKVFLECVQDMDHENMFWYRQDPGLGLRLIYFSYDVKMKEKGDIPEGYSVSREKKERFSLILESASTNQTSMYLCASSFHGGAASGANVLTFGAGSRLTVL.

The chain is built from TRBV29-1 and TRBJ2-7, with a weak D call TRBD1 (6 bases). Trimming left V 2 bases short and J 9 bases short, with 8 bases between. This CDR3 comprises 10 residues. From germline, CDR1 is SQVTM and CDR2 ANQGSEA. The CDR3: CSVERGGQYF. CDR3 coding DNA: TGCAGCGTTGAAAGAGGGGGGCAGTACTTC.